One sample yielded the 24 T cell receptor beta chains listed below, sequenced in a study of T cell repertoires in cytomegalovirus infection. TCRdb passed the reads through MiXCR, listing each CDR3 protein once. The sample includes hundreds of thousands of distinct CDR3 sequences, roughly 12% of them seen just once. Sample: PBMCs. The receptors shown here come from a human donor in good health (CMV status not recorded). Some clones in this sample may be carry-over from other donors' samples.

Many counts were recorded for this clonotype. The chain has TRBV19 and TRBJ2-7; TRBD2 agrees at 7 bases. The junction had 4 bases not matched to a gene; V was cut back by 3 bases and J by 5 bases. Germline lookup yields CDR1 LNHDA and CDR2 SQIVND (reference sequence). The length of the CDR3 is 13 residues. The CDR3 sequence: CASSITSDNEQYF. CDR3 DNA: TGTGCCAGTAGTATCACTAGCGATAACGAGCAGTACTTC.

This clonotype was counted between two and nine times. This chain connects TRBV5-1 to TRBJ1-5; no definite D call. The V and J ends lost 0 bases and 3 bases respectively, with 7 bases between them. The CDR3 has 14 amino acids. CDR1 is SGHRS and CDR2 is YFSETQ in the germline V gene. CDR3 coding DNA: TGCGCCAGCAGCTTGGACCAACCCAATCAGCCCCAGCATTTT. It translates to CASSLDQPNQPQHF. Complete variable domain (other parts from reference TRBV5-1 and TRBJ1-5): KAGVTQTPRYLIKTRGQQVTLSCSPISGHRSVSWYQQTPGQGLQFLFEYFSETQRNKGNFPGRFSGRQFSNSRSEMNVSTLELGDSALYLCASSLDQPNQPQHFGDGTRLSIL.

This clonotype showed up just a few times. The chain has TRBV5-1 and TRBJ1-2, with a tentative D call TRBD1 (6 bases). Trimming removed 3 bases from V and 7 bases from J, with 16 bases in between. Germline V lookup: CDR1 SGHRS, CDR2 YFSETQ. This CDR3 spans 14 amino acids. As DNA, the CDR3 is TGCGCCAGCAGCTCACAGGGTCTGAGGGCTGGCTACACCTTC. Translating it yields CASSSQGLRAGYTF.

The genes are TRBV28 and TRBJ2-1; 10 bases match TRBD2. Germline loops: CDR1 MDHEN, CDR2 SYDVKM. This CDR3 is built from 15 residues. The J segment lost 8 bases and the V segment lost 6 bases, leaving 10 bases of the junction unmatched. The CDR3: CASRPTSGMGDEQFF. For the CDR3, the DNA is TGTGCCAGCAGACCAACTAGCGGGATGGGCGATGAGCAGTTCTTC. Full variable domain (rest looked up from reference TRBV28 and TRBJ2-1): DVKVTQSSRYLVKRTGEKVFLECVQDMDHENMFWYRQDPGLGLRLIYFSYDVKMKEKGDIPEGYSVSREKKERFSLILESASTNQTSMYLCASRPTSGMGDEQFFGPGTRLTVL.

The DNA for the CDR3 is TGTGCCAGCAGTACTAGCGGGGTCCCCGATACGCAGTATTTT. Protein sequence: CASSTSGVPDTQYF. This chain uses TRBV12-3 or TRBV12-4 with TRBJ2-3; 10 positions match TRBD2. The CDR3 is 14 amino acids. J gave up 6 bases and V 5 bases, and 5 bases lay outside the gene matches.

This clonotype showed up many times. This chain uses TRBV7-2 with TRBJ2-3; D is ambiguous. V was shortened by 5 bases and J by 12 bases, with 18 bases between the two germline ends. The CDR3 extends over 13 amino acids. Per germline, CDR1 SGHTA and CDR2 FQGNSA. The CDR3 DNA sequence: TGTGCCAGCAGCCCTTCTAGGGATACAGTCCAGTATTTT. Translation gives CASSPSRDTVQYF. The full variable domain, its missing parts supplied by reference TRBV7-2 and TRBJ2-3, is GAGVSQSPSNKVTEKGKDVELRCDPISGHTALYWYRQSLGQGLEFLIYFQGNSAPDKSGLPSDRFSAERTGGSVSTLTIQRTQQEDSAVYLCASSPSRDTVQYFGPGTRLTVL.

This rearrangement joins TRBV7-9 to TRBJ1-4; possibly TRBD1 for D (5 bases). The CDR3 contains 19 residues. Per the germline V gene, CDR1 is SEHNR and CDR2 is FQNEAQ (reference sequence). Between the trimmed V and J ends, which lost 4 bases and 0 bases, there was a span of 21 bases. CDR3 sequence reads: CASSSRDAPSGATNEKLFF. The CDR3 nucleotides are TGTGCCAGCAGCTCCCGGGACGCCCCATCGGGTGCAACTAATGAAAAACTGTTTTTT.

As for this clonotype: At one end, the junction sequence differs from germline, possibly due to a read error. CDR3 in DNA: TGTGCCAGCAGCCAAGAGGTGTCGGGGGTTGCAGAGACCCAGTACTTC. Encoded protein: CASSQEVSGVAETQYF. V usage is TRBV4-1 and J usage is TRBJ2-5; TRBD2 might be the D (6 bases). This CDR3 is built from 16 residues. Germline lookup yields CDR1 MGHRA and CDR2 YSYEKL.

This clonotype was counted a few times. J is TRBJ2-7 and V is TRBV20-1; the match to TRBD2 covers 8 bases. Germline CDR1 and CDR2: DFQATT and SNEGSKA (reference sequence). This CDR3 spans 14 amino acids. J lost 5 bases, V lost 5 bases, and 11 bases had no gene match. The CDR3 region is CSAPIGRAPHEQYF. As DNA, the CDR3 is TGCAGTGCTCCAATCGGGAGGGCCCCCCACGAGCAGTACTTC.

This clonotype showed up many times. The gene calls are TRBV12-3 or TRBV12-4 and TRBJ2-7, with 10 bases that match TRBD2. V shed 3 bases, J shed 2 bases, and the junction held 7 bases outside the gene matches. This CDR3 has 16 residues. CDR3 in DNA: TGTGCCAGCAGTTTTGGGCTAACTAGCGGGACCTACGAGCAGTACTTC. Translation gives CASSFGLTSGTYEQYF.

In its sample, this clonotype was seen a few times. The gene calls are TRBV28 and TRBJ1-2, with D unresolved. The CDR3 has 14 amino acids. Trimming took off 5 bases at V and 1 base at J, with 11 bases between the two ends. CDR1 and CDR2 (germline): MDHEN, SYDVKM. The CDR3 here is CASSPTTLNYGYTF. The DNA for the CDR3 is TGTGCCAGCAGTCCTACAACCCTTAACTATGGCTACACCTTC.

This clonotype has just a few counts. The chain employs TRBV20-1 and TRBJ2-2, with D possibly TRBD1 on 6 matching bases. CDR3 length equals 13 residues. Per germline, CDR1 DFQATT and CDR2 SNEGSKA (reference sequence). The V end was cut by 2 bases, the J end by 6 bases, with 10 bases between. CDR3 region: CSARTQGPGELFF. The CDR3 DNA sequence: TGCAGTGCTAGAACACAGGGACCCGGGGAGCTGTTTTTT.

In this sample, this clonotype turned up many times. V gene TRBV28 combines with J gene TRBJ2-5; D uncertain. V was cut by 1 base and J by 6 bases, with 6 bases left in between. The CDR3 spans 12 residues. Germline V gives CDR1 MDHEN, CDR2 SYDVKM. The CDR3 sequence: CASSLLGKTQYF. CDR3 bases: TGTGCCAGCAGTTTATTGGGAAAGACCCAGTACTTC.

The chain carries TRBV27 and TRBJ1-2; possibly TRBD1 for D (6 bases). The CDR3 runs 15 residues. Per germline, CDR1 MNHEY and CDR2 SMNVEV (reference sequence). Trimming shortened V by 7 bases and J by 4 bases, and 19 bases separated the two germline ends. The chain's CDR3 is CASTSRDNEGYGYTF. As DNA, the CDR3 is TGTGCCAGCACCTCCCGGGACAACGAAGGCTATGGCTACACCTTC.

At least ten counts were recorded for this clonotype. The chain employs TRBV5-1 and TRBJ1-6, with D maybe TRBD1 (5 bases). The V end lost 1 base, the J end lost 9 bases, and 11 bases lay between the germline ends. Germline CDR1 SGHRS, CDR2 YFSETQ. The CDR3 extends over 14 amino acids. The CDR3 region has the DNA TGCGCCAGCAGCTTGAGTTTGGGGGGTTCACCCCTCCACTTT. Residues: CASSLSLGGSPLHF.

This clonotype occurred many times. The CDR3 DNA follows: TGTTCCTCGGGACAGGGAATCCAAGAGACCCAGTACTTC. Translating gives CSSGQGIQETQYF. The rearrangement uses TRBV7-9 and TRBJ2-5; 9 nucleotides agree with TRBD1. The CDR3 spans 13 residues. Germline CDR1 reads SEHNR; CDR2 reads FQNEAQ (reference sequence).

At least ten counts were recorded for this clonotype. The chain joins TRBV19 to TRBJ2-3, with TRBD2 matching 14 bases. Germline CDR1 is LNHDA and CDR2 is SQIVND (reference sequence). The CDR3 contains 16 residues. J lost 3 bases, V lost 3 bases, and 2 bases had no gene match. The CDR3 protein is CASSIGTSGSTDTQYF. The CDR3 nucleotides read TGTGCCAGTAGTATTGGGACTAGCGGGAGTACAGATACGCAGTATTTT.

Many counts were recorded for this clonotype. The CDR3, as DNA: TGTGCCAGCAGTTACTTCCGTGGTTGGAGCTCCTACGAGCAGTACTTC. Its protein product is CASSYFRGWSSYEQYF. J is TRBJ2-7 and V is TRBV28; D remains unclear. Trimming cost V 4 bases and J 0 bases, with 16 bases left between them. CDR3 length equals 16 residues. Germline CDR1 is MDHEN and CDR2 is SYDVKM.

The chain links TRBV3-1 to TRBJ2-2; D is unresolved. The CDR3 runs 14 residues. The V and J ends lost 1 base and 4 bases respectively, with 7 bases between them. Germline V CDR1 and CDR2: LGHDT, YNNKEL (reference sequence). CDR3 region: CASSQGPPTGELFF. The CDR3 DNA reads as TGTGCCAGCAGCCAAGGACCACCCACCGGGGAGCTGTTTTTT.

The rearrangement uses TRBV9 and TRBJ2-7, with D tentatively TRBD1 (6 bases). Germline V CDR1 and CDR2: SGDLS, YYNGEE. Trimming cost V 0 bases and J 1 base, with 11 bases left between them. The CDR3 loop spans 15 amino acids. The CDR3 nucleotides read TGTGCCAGCAGCGTAGGAGGCAGGGGTTCCTACGAGCAGTACTTC. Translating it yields CASSVGGRGSYEQYF.

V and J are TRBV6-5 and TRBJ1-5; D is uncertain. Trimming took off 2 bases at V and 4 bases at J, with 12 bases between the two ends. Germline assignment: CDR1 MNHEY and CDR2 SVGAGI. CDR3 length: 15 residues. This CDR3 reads CASSYRGNGNQPQHF. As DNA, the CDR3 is TGTGCCAGCAGTTACCGAGGGAATGGGAATCAGCCCCAGCATTTT.

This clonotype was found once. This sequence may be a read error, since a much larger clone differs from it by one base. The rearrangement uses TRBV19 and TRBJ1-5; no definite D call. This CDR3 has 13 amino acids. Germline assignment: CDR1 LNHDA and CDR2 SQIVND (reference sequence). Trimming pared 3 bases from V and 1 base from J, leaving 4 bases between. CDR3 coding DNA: TGTGCCAGTAGTATGAACAGCAATCAGCCCCAGCATTTT. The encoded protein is CASSMNSNQPQHF.

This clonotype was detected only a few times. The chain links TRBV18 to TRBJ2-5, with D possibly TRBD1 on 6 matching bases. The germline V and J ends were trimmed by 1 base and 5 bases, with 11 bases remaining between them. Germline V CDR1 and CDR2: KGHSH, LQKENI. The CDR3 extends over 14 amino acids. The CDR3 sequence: CASSPRDTGETQYF. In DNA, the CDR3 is TGTGCCAGCTCACCACGGGATACAGGGGAGACCCAGTACTTC.

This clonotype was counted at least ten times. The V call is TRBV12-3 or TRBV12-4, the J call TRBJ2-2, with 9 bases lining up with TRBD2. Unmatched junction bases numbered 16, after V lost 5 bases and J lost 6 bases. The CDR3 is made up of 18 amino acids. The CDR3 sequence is CASSLDWVAGELAGELFF. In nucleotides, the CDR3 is TGTGCCAGCAGTCTGGACTGGGTAGCGGGAGAGCTAGCCGGGGAGCTGTTTTTT.